These 26 T cell receptor beta chains share one sample of origin, sequenced in a study of OX40 agonist ivuxolimab in advanced cancers. Library preparation used the immunoSEQ multiplex PCR assay. In its TCRdb copy, this immuneACCESS table keeps in-frame sequences only and misses some clones. Where compared with another copy, unresolved V genes explain less than half of these, and the others have no known cause. This sample holds about 91,000 clones; 85% to 90% were observed only once. The ten largest clones add up to approximately 0.22% of the sample. The source was CD4+ or CD8+ T cells sorted from blood, collected in a trial of the OX40 agonist ivuxolimab. Source of these receptors: an adult with an advanced solid tumor such as melanoma, head and neck, liver or kidney cancer.

This chain joins TRBV7-3 and TRBJ2-3; weak D call: TRBD2 (5 bases). Trimming pared 1 base from V and 5 bases from J, leaving 7 bases between. CDR1 SGHTA and CDR2 FQGTGA come from the germline V gene. CDR3 length: 13 residues. In DNA, the CDR3 is TGTGCCAGCAGCTTAAATGAGGGAGATACGCAGTATTTT. Protein sequence: CASSLNEGDTQYF.

J is TRBJ1-5 and V is TRBV7-9; TRBD1 agrees at 9 bases. The CDR3 length is 16 residues. Losses at the gene ends were 0 bases for V and 4 bases for J; bases not matched to a gene: 4. Looked up from germline, CDR1 is SEHNR and CDR2 is FQNEAQ (reference sequence). CDR3 loop: CASSLAKGQGNQPQHF. DNA for the CDR3: TGTGCCAGCAGCTTAGCGAAGGGACAGGGAAATCAGCCCCAGCATTTT.

The chain uses TRBV5-8 and TRBJ1-2; a weak D match, TRBD1 (6 bases). The ends were cut back, 4 bases at V and 2 bases at J, with 12 bases in the middle. CDR1 is SGHTS and CDR2 is YDEGEE in the germline V gene. The CDR3 extends over 14 amino acids. DNA for the CDR3: TGTGCCAGCAGCGGGACATTGTTCAACTATGGCTACACCTTC. Translation: CASSGTLFNYGYTF.

This chain connects TRBV5-5 to TRBJ2-2; D gene uncertain. The CDR3 has 14 residues. The V end lost 2 bases, the J end lost 6 bases, and 11 bases lay between the germline ends. Looked up from germline, CDR1 is SGHKS and CDR2 is YYEKEE (reference sequence). The chain's CDR3 is CASSLTPHAGELFF. The CDR3 DNA is TGTGCCAGCAGCTTAACCCCCCATGCCGGGGAGCTGTTTTTT.

CDR3 sequence (DNA): TGTGCTAGTGCCTCCGCCGGGGGCGCAGATACGCAGTATTTT. This encodes CASASAGGADTQYF. This chain uses TRBV12-5 with TRBJ2-3; D is perhaps TRBD1 or TRBD2 (6 bases each). Germline loops: CDR1 LGHNT, CDR2 FRNRAP. The CDR3 has 14 amino acids. V lost 7 bases and J 4 bases, leaving 15 bases between the germline ends.

The rearrangement uses TRBV6-6 and TRBJ2-2; TRBD1 matches at 8 bases. V gave up 9 bases and J gave up 5 bases; unmatched junction bases: 2. CDR3 length equals 12 residues. The germline V gene has CDR1 MNHNY and CDR2 SVGAGI (reference sequence). CDR3 DNA sequence: TGTGCCAGTGGACAGGGTACCGGGGAGCTGTTTTTT. This gives the protein CASGQGTGELFF.

This clone was detected only a few times. The gene calls are TRBV30 and TRBJ1-1; 7 bases are a match to TRBD1. With V trimmed by 3 bases and J by 2 bases, 6 bases remained unmatched. The CDR3 contains 14 residues. CDR1 and CDR2 from the germline V gene are GTSNPN and SVGIG (reference sequence). The CDR3 loop reads CAWSGGQLNTEAFF. CDR3 in DNA: TGTGCCTGGAGCGGGGGACAGTTAAACACTGAAGCTTTCTTT.

This chain joins TRBV5-1 and TRBJ2-7, with D perhaps matching TRBD1 (5 bases). This CDR3 contains 17 residues. Germline CDR1 is SGHRS and CDR2 is YFSETQ. V was pared by 1 base and J by 7 bases, with 24 bases between. The CDR3 loop reads CASSLWDSGQGNREQYF. The CDR3 bases are TGCGCCAGCAGCTTGTGGGATAGTGGGCAGGGTAATAGGGAGCAGTACTTC.

This clone was seen just once. The rearrangement links TRBV18 to TRBJ2-7, with D perhaps TRBD2 (6 bases). This CDR3 has 16 amino acids. Trimming took 3 bases from V and 4 from J, leaving 19 bases between them. The germline CDR1 and CDR2 sequences are KGHSH and LQKENI. The CDR3 sequence: CASSPGPVGGGYEQYV. CDR3 in DNA: TGTGCCAGCTCACCCGGACCCGTGGGAGGAGGATACGAGCAGTACGTC.

The CDR3 DNA follows: TGTGCCAGCAGCTTGGAACGGAACACCATGAACACTGAAGCTTTCTTT. Translated: CASSLERNTMNTEAFF. The J gene is TRBJ1-1, the V gene TRBV11-1, with D uncertain. Trimming stripped 3 bases from V and 0 bases from J, with 14 bases between. The CDR3 sequence is 16 residues long. In germline, CDR1 is SGHAT, CDR2 FQDESV (reference sequence).

The sample holds a few counts of this clone. The rearrangement uses TRBV2 and TRBJ1-3; D is unresolved. Trimming shortened V by 6 bases and J by 4 bases, and 19 bases separated the two germline ends. Germline V gives CDR1 SNHLY, CDR2 FYNNEI. This CDR3 has 16 residues. The CDR3 reads CASRVTYGRSGNTIYF. In DNA, the CDR3 is TGTGCCAGCAGGGTAACATATGGACGGAGCGGAAACACCATATATTTT. The full variable domain, its missing parts supplied by reference TRBV2 and TRBJ1-3, is EPEVTQTPSHQVTQMGQEVILRCVPISNHLYFYWYRQILGQKVEFLVSFYNNEISEKSEIFDDQFSVERPDGSNFTLKIRSTKLEDSAMYFCASRVTYGRSGNTIYFGEGSWLTVV.

The chain employs TRBV25-1 and TRBJ2-7; D ambiguous. The V gene's germline CDR1 is MGHDK and CDR2 SYGVNS. The V end lost 6 bases, the J end lost 4 bases, and 16 bases lay between the germline ends. This CDR3 has 14 residues. The CDR3, as DNA: TGTGCCAGCAGGGGCGGTGGCAGACTTTACGAGCAGTACTTC. Translating it yields CASRGGGRLYEQYF.

As DNA, the CDR3 is TGTGCCAGCAGCTTATGGGGCTCGGAGCAGTACTTC. Its protein is CASSLWGSEQYF. The V gene is TRBV7-2, the J gene TRBJ2-7, with TRBD1 as a possible D gene (5 bases). V lost 2 bases and J lost 7, with 9 bases in between. The germline V gene encodes CDR1 SGHTA and CDR2 FQGNSA. This CDR3 has 12 amino acids.

This clone was detected only once. J is TRBJ1-1 and V is TRBV7-9; D call uncertain. The CDR3 is 13 amino acids. V was trimmed by 7 bases and J by 6 bases, leaving 15 bases between them. Germline V CDR1 and CDR2: SEHNR, FQNEAQ (reference sequence). The CDR3 here is CASKQTSTAEAFF. CDR3 nucleotide sequence: TGTGCCAGCAAACAGACCTCAACGGCTGAAGCTTTCTTT.

The rearrangement joins TRBV5-1 to TRBJ2-7; D might be TRBD1 (7 bases). V lost 4 bases, J lost 1 base, and 9 bases lay in between. The CDR3 covers 13 residues. Germline V gene lookup returns CDR1 SGHRS and CDR2 YFSETQ. CDR3 sequence reads: CASSAGQSYEQYF. The DNA of the CDR3 is TGCGCCAGCAGCGCGGGACAGTCCTACGAGCAGTACTTC.

The chain has TRBV6-1 and TRBJ1-2; 8 bases fit TRBD1. V gave up 6 bases and J gave up 4 bases; unmatched junction bases: 7. CDR1 MNHNS and CDR2 SASEGT come from the germline V gene. This CDR3 has 14 residues. CDR3 region: CASSLDRGGYGYTF. CDR3 nucleotides: TGTGCCAGCAGCCTAGACAGGGGTGGCTATGGCTACACCTTC.

A single count supports this clone. The gene calls are TRBV27 and TRBJ2-1; maybe TRBD1 (7 bases). This CDR3 contains 15 residues. V lost 1 base to trimming and J lost 9 bases, with 16 bases between them. In germline, CDR1 is MNHEY, CDR2 SMNVEV (reference sequence). CDR3 region: CASSLLGGGMREQFF. The CDR3 nucleotides read TGTGCCAGCAGTTTATTAGGGGGCGGGATGCGTGAGCAGTTCTTC.

This clone was seen a single time. J is TRBJ1-1 and V is TRBV5-1, with 8 bases matching TRBD1. The V and J ends lost 0 bases and 1 base, in that order; junction bases with no gene match: 2. CDR3 size: 15 residues. The V gene's germline CDR1 is SGHRS and CDR2 YFSETQ. For the CDR3, the DNA is TGCGCCAGCAGCTTGGGGACAGGGAAGAACACTGAAGCTTTCTTT. Protein: CASSLGTGKNTEAFF.

This clone was detected a few times. The V gene is TRBV7-3, the J gene TRBJ2-1; D is undetermined. V was cut by 6 bases and J by 6 bases, with 21 bases left in between. This CDR3 comprises 16 residues. Germline CDR1 reads SGHTA; CDR2 reads FQGTGA. Written as DNA, the CDR3 is TGTGCCAGCAGATCCCAGGTGGAAAGAGTGCCCAATGAGCAGTTCTTC. It codes for CASRSQVERVPNEQFF.

This chain links TRBV7-8 with TRBJ1-5; TRBD1 is a possible D gene (5 bases). Germline V gene lookup returns CDR1 SGHVS and CDR2 FQNEAQ. V lost 4 bases and J lost 4, with 14 bases in between. The CDR3 extends over 15 amino acids. In DNA form, the CDR3 reads TGTGCCAGCAGCTCCCGGGGACGGACGAATCAGCCCCAGCATTTT. Translated, it gives CASSSRGRTNQPQHF.

This chain connects TRBV5-5 to TRBJ1-6, with D perhaps TRBD1 (6 bases). V was shortened by 4 bases and J by 5 bases, with 13 bases between the two germline ends. This CDR3 spans 15 amino acids. Germline CDR1 is SGHKS and CDR2 is YYEKEE (reference sequence). Written as DNA, the CDR3 is TGTGCCAGCAGCCTACGGACAGCGGATAATTCACCCCTCCACTTT. This codes for CASSLRTADNSPLHF.

CDR3 sequence: CASSLAAGGGTEAFF. Here the CDR3 DNA reads TGTGCCAGCAGCTTAGCCGCAGGGGGAGGTACTGAAGCTTTCTTT. The genes are TRBV7-2 and TRBJ1-1, with 7 positions matching TRBD1. V shed 0 bases and J 5 bases; nucleotides not matched to a gene: 6. Germline lookup yields CDR1 SGHTA and CDR2 FQGNSA. The CDR3 spans 15 residues.

The rearrangement joins TRBV7-8 to TRBJ2-5; D is undetermined. Germline V gene data show CDR1 as SGHVS and CDR2 as FQNEAQ. The CDR3 extends over 11 amino acids. Trimming removed 2 bases at V and 2 bases at J, with 0 bases between. DNA of the CDR3: TGTGCCAGCAGCTTACAAGAGACCCAGTACTTC. This gives the protein CASSLQETQYF.

The V call is TRBV29-1, the J call TRBJ1-1; TRBD1 might be the D (6 bases). Trimming took 6 bases from V and 4 from J, leaving 18 bases between them. Germline CDR1 and CDR2: SQVTM and ANQGSEA. The CDR3 loop spans 14 amino acids. The CDR3 sequence: CSVSPGGGITEAFF. In nucleotides, the CDR3 is TGCAGCGTCTCCCCGGGGGGGGGCATCACTGAAGCTTTCTTT.

The chain recombines TRBV7-2 with TRBJ2-3; D unclear. This CDR3 has 18 residues. CDR1 is SGHTA and CDR2 is FQGNSA in the germline V gene. Trimming removed 0 bases at V and 1 base at J, with 17 bases between. The CDR3 bases are TGTGCCAGCAGCTTAGCCCTTTGGGCAGGAGACCGCACAGATACGCAGTATTTT. Translated, it gives CASSLALWAGDRTDTQYF.

A few counts support this clone. V usage is TRBV19 and J usage is TRBJ1-2, with TRBD1 as a possible D gene (5 bases). CDR3 size: 14 residues. V was pared by 7 bases and J by 0 bases, with 12 bases between. Germline V gene data show CDR1 as LNHDA and CDR2 as SQIVND (reference sequence). The CDR3: CASKLGASNYGYTF. Written as DNA, the CDR3 is TGTGCCAGTAAACTCGGGGCCTCTAACTATGGCTACACCTTC.